These T cell receptor beta chains were read from a single sample in a study of cytomegalovirus exposure and HLA in healthy donors. Clones were read by immunoSEQ multiplex PCR, and TCRdb kept only the in-frame ones, dropping some. Among about 150,000 clones, just under 80% were seen once, and the ten largest hold around 3.1%. The sequencing sample was made of PBMCs. These receptors all come from a woman in her 50s in good health and CMV-seropositive. CDR3s include the opening cysteine and the closing phenylalanine or tryptophan. Each record gives: D gene, J gene, V gene, clone size, CDR3 DNA, CDR3 protein. The D gene is left open where the match is weak. Clone sizes are given selectively: once, few, many, or a class where the clone is expanded.

TRBD1,TRBJ1-5,TRBV5-8,-,TGTGCCAGCAGTTTGCCCCTACAGGGGGCTCAACAGCCCCAGCATTTT,CASSLPLQGAQQPQHF
-,TRBJ1-2,TRBV7-8,-,TGTGCCAGCAGCAGAGATACAGGATATGGCTACACCTTC,CASSRDTGYGYTF
-,TRBJ2-7,TRBV11-3,-,TGTGCCAAGACAGGCACTACCTACGAGCAGTACTTC,CAKTGTTYEQYF
TRBD2,TRBJ2-1,TRBV5-5,-,TGTGCCAGCAGGCCGCTAGCGGGGGGGCCCCATGAGCAGTTCTTC,CASRPLAGGPHEQFF
TRBD1,TRBJ1-5,TRBV4-1,-,TGCGCCAGCAGCCAAGATCCTCGACAGGGTAGACAGCCCCAGCATTTT,CASSQDPRQGRQPQHF
-,TRBJ1-4,TRBV15,-,TGTGCCACCCGGTGGCAGGGTAGTGAAAAACTGTTTTTT,CATRWQGSEKLFF
TRBD1,TRBJ1-1,TRBV9,few,TGTGCCAGCAGCGACAGGGGGGATAGCACTGAAGCTTTCTTT,CASSDRGDSTEAFF
TRBD1,TRBJ2-3,TRBV9,-,TGTGCCAGCAGCGTAGGACAGGGGACAGATACGCAGTATTTT,CASSVGQGTDTQYF
TRBD1,TRBJ1-2,TRBV28,-,TGTGCCAGCCGATACCCGGGGCAGGGGGCGGTGGGCTACACCTTC,CASRYPGQGAVGYTF
TRBD1,TRBJ1-2,TRBV30,-,TGTGCCTGGAGAGCCGGGACAGAGAGGAACTATGGCTACACCTTC,CAWRAGTERNYGYTF
TRBD2,TRBJ2-1,TRBV7-7,-,TGTGCTAGCAGCCATCTCGCGGGAGGAGTTGACAATGAGCAGTTCTTC,CASSHLAGGVDNEQFF
TRBD1,TRBJ2-7,TRBV5-1,few,TGCGCCAGCAGCTGGGGGACAGGGGAGTACGAGCAGTACTTC,CASSWGTGEYEQYF
-,TRBJ1-1,TRBV9,-,TGTGCCAGCAGCGTGGCAGGGAACACTGAAGCTTTCTTT,CASSVAGNTEAFF
-,TRBJ2-7,TRBV11-2,once,TGTGCCAGCAGCTCCGGTCTGGCAGGCTCCTACGAGCAGTACTTC,CASSSGLAGSYEQYF
-,TRBJ2-2,TRBV7-3,-,TGTGCCAGCAGCTTAGTATCAGGCGGGGAGCTGTTTTTT,CASSLVSGGELFF
-,TRBJ1-2,TRBV10-2,-,TGCGCCAGCAGTGAGTCGGAGAACTATGGCTACACCTTC,CASSESENYGYTF
-,TRBJ1-3,TRBV4-3,medium-sized,TGCGCCAGCAGCCAAGATTTTGGCAGGCACTCTGGAAACACCATATATTTT,CASSQDFGRHSGNTIYF
-,TRBJ2-2,TRBV5-6,-,TGTGCCAGCAGCCGGGGCCTGACAGGGAACACCGGGGAGCTGTTTTTT,CASSRGLTGNTGELFF
TRBD2,TRBJ2-1,TRBV7-2,-,TGTGCCAGCAGCTTCACCGGGACTAGCGGGTTCAATGAGCAGTTCTTC,CASSFTGTSGFNEQFF
-,TRBJ1-5,TRBV6-1,-,TGTGCCAGCAGTGAATTTGTTGGTGGAGCCTTCGGGTTTCAGCCCCAGCATTTT,CASSEFVGGAFGFQPQHF
-,TRBJ2-4,TRBV6-6,-,TGTGCCAGCAGTTACTCGATCAGCCCTGCCAAAAACAGTCAGTACTTC,CASSYSISPAKNSQYF
-,TRBJ1-1,TRBV29-1,few,TGCAGCGTTGAAGGCACAGAGAACACTGAAGCTTTCTTT,CSVEGTENTEAFF
-,TRBJ1-5,TRBV10-1,-,TGCGCCAGCAGTGTGGTGGCAGCGGGGGTCCTCAATCAGCCCCAGCATTTT,CASSVVAAGVLNQPQHF
TRBD1,TRBJ2-7,TRBV28,-,TGTGCCAGCAGCGCACCGGGACAGAAGATCGAGCAGTACTTC,CASSAPGQKIEQYF
TRBD1,TRBJ1-6,TRBV27,-,TGTGCCAGCAGTTTATCGCAGGGGGCCTATAATTCACCCCTCCACTTT,CASSLSQGAYNSPLHF
TRBD1,TRBJ2-1,TRBV11-2,-,TGTGCCAGCAGCCCCCGACAGGGGGCGGGGAATGAGCAGTTCTTC,CASSPRQGAGNEQFF
-,TRBJ2-7,TRBV4-3,once,TGCGCCAGCAGACGACAGCCTACCTACGAGCAGTACTTC,CASRRQPTYEQYF
TRBD2,TRBJ2-7,TRBV5-1,-,TGCGCCAGCAGCGCCAGGACAGGGAGACTAGCGGGGTACGAGCAGTACTTC,CASSARTGRLAGYEQYF
TRBD1,TRBJ1-5,TRBV7-8,-,TGTGCCAGCAGCTCAGACAGGGCGGTTGACGTCCAGCATTTT,CASSSDRAVDVQHF
TRBD1,TRBJ1-5,TRBV18,-,TGTGCCAGCTCACCACCGTCACCTGACAGGGGTTATCAGCCCCAGCATTTT,CASSPPSPDRGYQPQHF
-,TRBJ2-7,TRBV29-1,-,TGCAGCGTTGAAGATTGGGTAGGGGGCTCCTACGAGCAGTACTTC,CSVEDWVGGSYEQYF
-,TRBJ2-1,TRBV28,-,TGTGCCAGCAGGGAGGGCCAATCCTACAATGAGCAGTTCTTC,CASREGQSYNEQFF
-,TRBJ2-7,TRBV6-5,-,TGTGCCAGCCGAAAAACCGCGGTTCCCTCCTACGAGCAGTACTTC,CASRKTAVPSYEQYF
TRBD2,TRBJ2-7,TRBV27,-,TGTGCCAGCAGTCCACTCCTAGGCGGGAGTCGGTACGAGCAGTACTTC,CASSPLLGGSRYEQYF
-,TRBJ2-1,TRBV11-3,once,TGTGCCAGCAGCTTAGATACGGGATACAATGAGCAGTTCTTC,CASSLDTGYNEQFF
-,TRBJ2-4,TRBV27,-,TGTGGCACAGGAGCCAAAAACAGTCAGTACTTC,CGTGAKNSQYF
TRBD1,TRBJ1-2,TRBV9,-,TGTGCCAGCAGCGCCCTAGGAGGGGGCAACTATGGCTACACCTTC,CASSALGGGNYGYTF
TRBD1,TRBJ1-2,TRBV5-1,-,TGCGCCAGCAGCATGTTACAGGGGACGGGCTACACCTTC,CASSMLQGTGYTF
-,TRBJ1-1,TRBV10-3,-,TGTGCCATCAAAGAACAGGGAAACACTGAAGCTTTCTTT,CAIKEQGNTEAFF
-,TRBJ1-1,TRBV6-1,-,TGTGCCAGCAGTGACAGGGGCTCAGAAAATGAAGCTTTCTTT,CASSDRGSENEAFF
-,TRBJ1-5,TRBV7-2,-,TGTGCCAGCAGCTTTGGGCAGGGAAGCCAGCCCCAGCATTTT,CASSFGQGSQPQHF
TRBD1,TRBJ1-2,TRBV5-1,-,TGCGCCAGCAGCGCCCTAGGGACAGGGGGCCGGCAGGGCTACACCTTC,CASSALGTGGRQGYTF
-,TRBJ2-5,TRBV27,-,TGTGCCAGCAGTCCCGTGGTAGCAACCGAGAGGTTGTACTTC,CASSPVVATERLYF
TRBD2,TRBJ2-1,TRBV5-4,-,TGTGCCAGCAGCCTCCCAGCGGGAGGGCCATTGAATGAGCAGTTCTTC,CASSLPAGGPLNEQFF
TRBD2,TRBJ2-2,TRBV28,-,TGTGCCAGTCGGGCTAGCGGGAACACCGGGGAGCTGTTTTTT,CASRASGNTGELFF
TRBD1,TRBJ1-1,TRBV6-5,-,TGTGCCAGCAGAAAACTGACAGGGCAAGGATGGACTTTCTTT,CASRKLTGQGWTFF
-,TRBJ1-2,TRBV5-4,-,TGTGCCAGCAGCTCGGGAGGAGGAATCTATGGCTACACCTTC,CASSSGGGIYGYTF
TRBD1,TRBJ1-5,TRBV27,-,TGTGCCAGCAGTCAACAGGGGGCACAGCAGCCCCAGCATTTT,CASSQQGAQQPQHF
-,TRBJ1-4,TRBV7-2,-,TGTGCCAGCAGCGACGTTGAGGGCTCGGCTAATGAAAAACTGTTTTTT,CASSDVEGSANEKLFF
TRBD1,TRBJ1-5,TRBV30,few,TGTGCCTGGAGTAAGGGGACAGGGGGTTATAGCAATCAGCCCCAGCATTTT,CAWSKGTGGYSNQPQHF
-,TRBJ2-3,TRBV5-1,once,TGCGCCAGCAGCTTCGGCGCGGCGGGCACAGATACGCAGTATTTT,CASSFGAAGTDTQYF
-,TRBJ1-2,TRBV6-5,-,TGTGCCAGCAGTTACTACAGCTACCAAGCTAACTATGGCTACACCTTC,CASSYYSYQANYGYTF
TRBD1,TRBJ1-1,TRBV19,-,TGTGCCAGTACCCCCGGACAGGACAAACTTGAAGCTTTCTTT,CASTPGQDKLEAFF
-,TRBJ1-5,TRBV4-1,-,TGCGCCAGCAGCCAAGAGAGAGGGAATCAGCCCCAGCATTTT,CASSQERGNQPQHF